This note documents a single TCR beta chain sequence. The data derive from a study of blood T cell repertoires in COVID-19. V was pared by 3 bases and J by 0 bases, with 8 bases between. There are 14 residues in the CDR3. Germline CDR1 reads SGHTA; CDR2 reads FQGNSA. Data came from immunoSEQ multiplex PCR; TCRdb stores just in-frame clones and leaves some out. The data hold about 200,000 clones, with roughly 84% observed a single time. The clonotype comes from a man between 35 and 55 years old who had recovered from COVID-19. Source material: PBMCs or T cells enriched from blood (not recorded which). This chain joins TRBV7-2 and TRBJ1-1, with D perhaps matching TRBD1 (5 bases). DNA of the CDR3: TGTGCCAGCAGCTTCGCAGGGCTGAACACTGAAGCTTTCTTT. Translation gives CASSFAGLNTEAFF.